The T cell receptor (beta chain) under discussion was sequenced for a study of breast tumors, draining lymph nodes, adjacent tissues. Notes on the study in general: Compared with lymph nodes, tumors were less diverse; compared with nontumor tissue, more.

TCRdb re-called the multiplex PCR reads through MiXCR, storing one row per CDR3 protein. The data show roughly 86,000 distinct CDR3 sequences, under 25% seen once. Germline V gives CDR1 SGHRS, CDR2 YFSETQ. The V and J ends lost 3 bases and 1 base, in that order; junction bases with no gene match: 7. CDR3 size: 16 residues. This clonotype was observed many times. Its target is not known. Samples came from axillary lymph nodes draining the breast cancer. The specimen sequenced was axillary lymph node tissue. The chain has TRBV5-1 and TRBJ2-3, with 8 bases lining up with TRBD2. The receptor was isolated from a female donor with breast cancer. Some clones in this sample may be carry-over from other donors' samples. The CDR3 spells CASSWGSRGGTDTQYF. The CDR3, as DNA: TGCGCCAGCAGCTGGGGTTCGCGGGGGGGCACAGATACGCAGTATTTT.